Sequencing of this TCR beta chain was carried out in a study of cytotoxic CD8 clonotypes in ibrutinib-treated CLL. Findings of the study overall: Sampling times, which were not matched between the groups, differed between sustained-remission patients and progressing patients.

CDR3 length equals 15 residues. Between the trimmed V and J ends, which lost 5 bases and 8 bases, there was a span of 16 bases. From germline, CDR1 is SGHVS and CDR2 FQNEAQ. In regard to this clone: Its specificity is not known.

Using immunoSEQ multiplex PCR, the repertoire was profiled, and TCRdb retains in-frame clones only, with some absent. The table lists 150,000 or so clones, roughly 80% of them singletons, with around 30% in the top ten. The sample in question was PBMCs, obtained after 12 months of ibrutinib treatment. This clonotype was sampled from a human donor with chronic lymphocytic leukemia. The rearrangement links TRBV7-8 to TRBJ1-6; TRBD1 is a possible D gene (5 bases). CDR3 loop: CASSTRRGLDSPLHF. The CDR3 DNA reads TGTGCCAGCAGCACGAGAAGGGGTCTAGATTCACCCCTCCACTTT.